Given below is one T cell receptor (beta chain) in context. TCRdb re-called the RT-PCR reads with MiXCR, one entry per CDR3 protein. Found here are 100,000 to 120,000 distinct CDR3 sequences, approximately 40% of them singletons; the top ten hold approximately 30%. This entry comes from a study of patients and donors after allogeneic stem cell transplantation. V lost 1 base and J 9 bases, leaving 13 bases between the germline ends. The CDR3 contains 13 residues. Germline CDR1 DFQATT, CDR2 SNEGSKA (reference sequence). The sample taken for sequencing was blood, either unsorted or a sorted T cell fraction (not recorded which). The V gene is TRBV20-1, the J gene TRBJ2-1; D is unclear. This TCR was sampled from a human donor who was either an allogeneic HSCT recipient or a stem cell or donor lymphocyte infusion donor (not recorded which). It is not recorded whose cells these are; they may come from a transplant donor. Written as DNA, the CDR3 is TGCAGTGCTAGAGTTCAGCCGGGTGGTGAGCAGTTCTTC. The encoded protein is CSARVQPGGEQFF.